This TCR beta chain was observed in a study of blood T cell repertoires in COVID-19. Study-wide background: Samples of COVID-19 (acute and convalescent) were obtained from the United States, Italy and Spain. The analysed material was cDNA or gDNA that came from T cells, B-cell-depleted T cells, or PBMCs.

Per the original data handling: It was from reference gene primer amplification that nucleated cell counts were estimated. Profiled with immunoSEQ multiplex PCR; TCRdb holds only in-frame clones, not every one. The V and J calls and the clone size are those of that table, but D and trimming were determined from the DNA. The data hold 210,000 or so clones, with around 79% observed a single time. This CDR3 contains 14 residues. Trimming pared 7 bases from V and 3 bases from J, leaving 15 bases between. Germline V gene lookup returns CDR1 SQVTM and CDR2 ANQGSEA. This rearrangement joins TRBV29-1 to TRBJ2-2; maybe TRBD2 (5 bases). What was sequenced was peripheral blood. This receptor was taken from a man aged 45-65 years who had recovered from COVID-19. The DNA of the CDR3 is TGCAGCGCCGGAGGCGTAGTCGACACCGGGGAGCTGTTTTTT. This encodes CSAGGVVDTGELFF.